Listed below are T cell receptor beta chains from one sample, sequenced in a study of OX40 agonist ivuxolimab in advanced cancers. The repertoire was sequenced with immunoSEQ multiplex PCR; TCRdb's copy has only in-frame clones and lacks some. Of 79,000 or so clones detected, about 89% appear once; the ten largest clones hold around 1.7%. The source material was CD4+ or CD8+ T cells sorted from blood, sampled in a trial of the OX40 agonist ivuxolimab. The receptors here all came from an adult with an advanced solid tumor such as melanoma, head and neck, liver or kidney cancer. The CDR3 runs from the conserved cysteine through the conserved F or W. Each record gives: CDR3 DNA, CDR3 protein, D gene, V gene, J gene, clone size. D genes are given only for firm matches. Clone size is not always given. Where it is, it says once, few, many or a class for expanded clones.

TGTGCCAGCAGAGAGCCCTCCGGGACTAGCGGGAGGAATGAGCAGTTCTTC	CASREPSGTSGRNEQFF	TRBD2	TRBV28	TRBJ2-1	NA
TGCGCCAGCAGCTTGGGACTAGCGGGAGTGGCAGATACGCAGTATTTT	CASSLGLAGVADTQYF	TRBD2	TRBV5-1	TRBJ2-3	NA
TGTGCCAGCAGCCAAATAGCGGGAGGGCCGTCCTACGAGCAGTACTTC	CASSQIAGGPSYEQYF	TRBD2	TRBV4-2	TRBJ2-7	NA
TGTGCCAGCAGCTTACGGGGGGATGAGCAGTTCTTC	CASSLRGDEQFF	TRBD2	TRBV7-9	TRBJ2-1	NA
TGTGCCATCAGCTCCACAGATGCCGGGACTAGGGGAGATACGCAGTATTTT	CAISSTDAGTRGDTQYF	TRBD2	TRBV10-3	TRBJ2-3	NA
TGTGCCAGCAGCGGCCGACAGGGCCAGTTCTCTGGAAACACCATATATTTT	CASSGRQGQFSGNTIYF	TRBD1	TRBV9	TRBJ1-3	NA
TGTGCCAGCATGTGGACAGGGGGACACGAGCAGTACTTC	CASMWTGGHEQYF	TRBD1	TRBV28	TRBJ2-7	NA
TGTGCCAGCAGTTACGGGGGGCGCGGCTACACCTTC	CASSYGGRGYTF	NA	TRBV6-5	TRBJ1-2	few
TGTGCCAGCAGTTACTCGGGCGGGGGCAATCAGCCCCAGCATTTT	CASSYSGGGNQPQHF	NA	TRBV6-5	TRBJ1-5	NA
TGTGCCAGCAGCTTTTTAGCGGGAACTCGGGATACGCAGTATTTT	CASSFLAGTRDTQYF	TRBD2	TRBV5-6	TRBJ2-3	NA
TGTGCCATCAGTGAGTCGCCAGGAAAAGGAAGGGACTCGTCGAACGGGGAGCAGTACTTC	CAISESPGKGRDSSNGEQYF	NA	TRBV10-3	TRBJ2-7	NA
TGTGCCAGCAGCTTAGGGCTAGCAATAAGCACAGATACGCAGTATTTT	CASSLGLAISTDTQYF	NA	TRBV11-2	TRBJ2-3	NA
TGTGCCAGCAGTGAGGGGAATTTCGGCTACACCTTC	CASSEGNFGYTF	NA	TRBV6-1	TRBJ1-2	NA
TGTGCCAGCAGCTTAGCAAGGGCCACTGAAGCTTTCTTT	CASSLARATEAFF	NA	TRBV7-9	TRBJ1-1	NA
TGCGCCAGCAGCCTAACGGGACTAGCGGGAGTCGAGCAGTACTTC	CASSLTGLAGVEQYF	TRBD2	TRBV5-1	TRBJ2-7	NA
TGTGCCAGCAGCTTCCGGACTAGCGGGAGTAAATCTCGCTACAATGAGCAGTTCTTC	CASSFRTSGSKSRYNEQFF	TRBD2	TRBV13	TRBJ2-1	NA
TGTGCCAGTAGTCCCGGACGGCAGAATAGCAATCAGCCCCAGCATTTT	CASSPGRQNSNQPQHF	NA	TRBV19	TRBJ1-5	few
TGTGCCAGCAGCTTAAACAGGGGGCGCACTGAAGCTTTCTTT	CASSLNRGRTEAFF	TRBD1	TRBV5-8	TRBJ1-1	NA
TGTGCCAGCAGTGCCGACAGGACGGGCCAGCCCCAGCATTTT	CASSADRTGQPQHF	NA	TRBV27	TRBJ1-5	NA
TGTGCCAGCAGTACCCAGGGCTACGAGCAGTACTTC	CASSTQGYEQYF	NA	TRBV28	TRBJ2-7	NA
TGTGCCAGCAGGGGTGTTGGGACAGTCCACACTGAAGCTTTCTTT	CASRGVGTVHTEAFF	TRBD1	TRBV6-1	TRBJ1-1	once
TGTGCCAGTAGCGCCGGGACAGACAATGAAAAACTGTTTTTT	CASSAGTDNEKLFF	TRBD1	TRBV19	TRBJ1-4	NA
TGTGCCACCTCCCTTTTGGGCTCCTATAATTCACCCCTCCACTTT	CATSLLGSYNSPLHF	NA	TRBV28	TRBJ1-6	NA
TGTGCCAGCAACCTGGGCCAAAAGTTCTTC	CASNLGQKFF	NA	TRBV2	TRBJ2-1	once
TGTGCCAGCAGCTTAGGAGGGAATCTAGTGACCCAGTACTTC	CASSLGGNLVTQYF	NA	TRBV7-6	TRBJ2-5	few
TGTGCCAGCAGTTTAAGCAGAGGAGTGGCCAATGAGCAGTTCTTC	CASSLSRGVANEQFF	NA	TRBV27	TRBJ2-1	NA
TGTGCCAGCAGCCCAGGACTAGCGACCTACGAGCAGTACTTC	CASSPGLATYEQYF	TRBD2	TRBV7-2	TRBJ2-7	NA
TGTGCCAGCAGTAGGGGGGGGACAACTAATGAAAAACTGTTTTTT	CASSRGGTTNEKLFF	NA	TRBV28	TRBJ1-4	NA
TGTGCCAGCAGCGTCGGGTCCTACGGAGGCTACACCTTC	CASSVGSYGGYTF	NA	TRBV2	TRBJ1-2	NA
TGTGCCAGCAGCTTGGAGGCCAGGGGGGGGCAAGAGACCCAGTACTTC	CASSLEARGGQETQYF	NA	TRBV5-4	TRBJ2-5	NA
TGTGCCAGCAGCTCCGAACTAGGTGAAAAACTGTTTTTT	CASSSELGEKLFF	NA	TRBV7-9	TRBJ1-4	NA
TGTGCCAGCAGCTTTTCGAGGGGTTACGAGCAGTACTTC	CASSFSRGYEQYF	NA	TRBV5-8	TRBJ2-7	NA
TGTGCCAGCAGCTTAGAGTTAGGAACGCAGTTCTTC	CASSLELGTQFF	NA	TRBV7-2	TRBJ2-1	NA
TGCGCCAGCAGCACGGGACTAGCGGGAACCGGGGAGCTGTTTTTT	CASSTGLAGTGELFF	TRBD2	TRBV5-1	TRBJ2-2	NA
TGTGCCAGCAGTAGACTAGATCTTGAGCAGTTCTTC	CASSRLDLEQFF	NA	TRBV7-2	TRBJ2-1	once
TGCGCCAGCAGCCAAGTTCTGGGCGGACAGGGAAAACAGCCCCAGCATTTT	CASSQVLGGQGKQPQHF	TRBD1	TRBV4-1	TRBJ1-5	few
TGTGCCAGCAGTGGTGTCAGTGCAACTAATGAAAAACTGTTTTTT	CASSGVSATNEKLFF	NA	TRBV2	TRBJ1-4	NA
TGTGCCAGCAGTTTACCGGGTTATACGCAGTATTTT	CASSLPGYTQYF	NA	TRBV28	TRBJ2-3	NA
TGTGCCATCAGTGAGTCAAAGGGATTCGGGGAGCTGTTTTTT	CAISESKGFGELFF	NA	TRBV10-3	TRBJ2-2	NA
TGTGCCAGCAGCGTAGATCGGGGTATGGAGACCCAGTACTTC	CASSVDRGMETQYF	NA	TRBV9	TRBJ2-5	NA
TGTGCCAGCAGCTCCCGGGCAGCGGGAGGTGACAATGAGCAGTTCTTC	CASSSRAAGGDNEQFF	TRBD2	TRBV11-3	TRBJ2-1	NA